The entry that follows covers one T cell receptor (beta chain) sequence. Germline V lookup: CDR1 SGHRS, CDR2 YFSETQ. The CDR3 consists of 15 residues. V lost 3 bases and J lost 7; bases outside the gene matches: 5. Profiled with immunoSEQ multiplex PCR; TCRdb holds only in-frame clones, not every one. The sample holds around 300,000 clones, 89% seen once. This sample is drawn from a study of blood T cell repertoires in COVID-19. Sequenced input: PBMCs or T cells enriched from blood (not recorded which). The rearrangement uses TRBV5-1 and TRBJ2-1; 12 nucleotides align to TRBD2. The TCR originated in a woman aged 40-49 years who had recovered from COVID-19. CDR3 loop: CASSWTSGALNEQFF. CDR3 bases: TGCGCCAGCAGCTGGACTAGCGGGGCCCTTAATGAGCAGTTCTTC.